This entry lists 26 T cell receptor beta chains sequenced from one sample in a study of cytomegalovirus exposure and HLA in healthy donors. PCR was performed using 60 Vbeta and 13 Jbeta primers. Some clones are missing from TCRdb's copy, which holds only in-frame ones; the method was immunoSEQ multiplex PCR. The sample carries approximately 180,000 clones, more than 85% recorded once. Sequenced: PBMCs. The receptors come from a woman under 30 in good health and CMV-seronegative.

With respect to this clone: Other DNA sequences in this specimen translate into the identical CDR3. The chain recombines TRBV4-1 with TRBJ2-5; 7 bases agree with TRBD2. CDR1 is MGHRA, CDR2 YSYEKL, per germline. This CDR3 has 15 amino acids. V lost 1 base and J lost 0; bases outside the gene matches: 2. For the CDR3, the DNA is TGCGCCAGCAGCCAAGTCGGACTAGACCAAGAGACCCAGTACTTC. The encoded protein is CASSQVGLDQETQYF.

The V and J genes are TRBV7-6 and TRBJ1-1; D possibly corresponds to TRBD1 (6 bases). V was pared by 5 bases and J by 3 bases, with 13 bases between. Germline V gene data show CDR1 as SGHVS and CDR2 as FNYEAQ. There are 14 residues in the CDR3. The chain's CDR3 is CASSLESGDTEAFF. The DNA for the CDR3 is TGTGCCAGCAGCCTAGAGTCAGGGGACACTGAAGCTTTCTTT.

V and J are TRBV6-1 and TRBJ2-5; the match to TRBD1 covers 7 bases. V dropped 1 base and J dropped 11; count of bases not matched to a gene: 13. CDR1 is MNHNS, CDR2 SASEGT, per germline. The CDR3 totals 15 residues. CDR3 sequence reads: CASSEEAGGTGEQYF. DNA for the CDR3: TGTGCCAGCAGTGAAGAGGCAGGGGGAACTGGGGAGCAGTACTTC.

The chain joins TRBV7-9 to TRBJ2-5; 7 nucleotides match TRBD2. The CDR3 loop spans 15 amino acids. Germline V gene data show CDR1 as SEHNR and CDR2 as FQNEAQ (reference sequence). Trimming at V came to 3 bases and at J to 5 bases, leaving 9 bases not matched to a gene. The DNA for the CDR3 is TGTGCCAGCAGCTTCGGGGACTATATTTTCGAGACCCAGTACTTC. Translating it yields CASSFGDYIFETQYF.

J is TRBJ1-2 and V is TRBV6-6; D not resolved. Germline V gene data show CDR1 as MNHNY and CDR2 as SVGAGI (reference sequence). Trimming left V 6 bases short and J 0 bases short, with 11 bases between. The CDR3 is made up of 14 amino acids. CDR3 protein: CASSLTLANYGYTF. The CDR3 DNA reads TGTGCCAGCAGCCTCACACTAGCTAACTATGGCTACACCTTC.

This chain joins TRBV5-4 and TRBJ1-6; D unresolved. The CDR3 sequence is 12 residues long. Germline CDR1 and CDR2: SGHNT and YYREEE (reference sequence). Trimming cost V 4 bases and J 14 bases, with 13 bases left between them. This CDR3 reads CASSAPGTALHF. CDR3 DNA sequence: TGTGCCAGCAGCGCCCCTGGTACGGCCCTCCACTTT.

This chain links TRBV5-1 with TRBJ1-2; D unresolved. This CDR3 region has 13 residues. In germline, CDR1 is SGHRS, CDR2 YFSETQ. Between the trimmed V and J ends, which lost 4 bases and 0 bases, there was a span of 7 bases. Here the CDR3 reads CASSGSANYGYTF. The CDR3 region has the DNA TGCGCCAGCAGCGGGAGCGCTAACTATGGCTACACCTTC.

This chain connects TRBV11-2 to TRBJ2-5, with D possibly matching TRBD1 (6 bases). Germline-derived CDR1 and CDR2 are SGHAT and FQNNGV. The CDR3 sequence is 17 residues long. V lost 8 bases and J lost 5, with 27 bases in between. This CDR3 is CASGAGLQDSGLETQYF. CDR3 sequence (DNA): TGTGCCAGCGGGGCGGGCCTTCAGGACAGCGGATTGGAGACCCAGTACTTC.

This clone appeared a single time. The chain carries TRBV2 and TRBJ1-2; D is unresolved. Germline CDR1 SNHLY, CDR2 FYNNEI. This CDR3 comprises 14 residues. V was shortened by 2 bases and J by 3 bases, with 10 bases between the two germline ends. Here the CDR3 DNA reads TGTGCCAGCAGTGAACAGGTGCGGGACTATGGCTACACCTTC. Protein product: CASSEQVRDYGYTF.

This chain uses TRBV21-1 with TRBJ1-5; TRBD1, the D gene given by the table, was not confirmed from the DNA. TRBV21-1 is a recognized pseudogene. The CDR3 runs 18 residues. In DNA form, the CDR3 reads TGTGCCAGCAGCAGTACCGACAGGCCCCAGGGTGGCAATCAGCCCCAGCATTTT. Protein sequence: CASSSTDRPQGGNQPQHF.

The J gene is TRBJ2-6, the V gene TRBV28, with D possibly being TRBD2 (7 bases). V dropped 8 bases and J dropped 0 bases, with 14 bases sitting between them. Per the germline V gene, CDR1 is MDHEN and CDR2 is SYDVKM. There are 16 residues in the CDR3. The CDR3 here is CASRRGGSSGANVLTF. The CDR3 bases are TGTGCCAGCCGTAGGGGGGGGAGCTCTGGGGCCAACGTCCTGACTTTC. Full variable domain (rest looked up from reference TRBV28 and TRBJ2-6): DVKVTQSSRYLVKRTGEKVFLECVQDMDHENMFWYRQDPGLGLRLIYFSYDVKMKEKGDIPEGYSVSREKKERFSLILESASTNQTSMYLCASRRGGSSGANVLTFGAGSRLTVL.

J is TRBJ2-7 and V is TRBV20-1; 10 bases line up with TRBD1. J gave up 5 bases and V 7 bases, and 2 bases lay outside the gene matches. This CDR3 region has 11 residues. CDR1 and CDR2 (germline): DFQATT, SNEGSKA (reference sequence). DNA for the CDR3: TGCAGTGGGACAGGGGGGGACGAGCAGTACTTC. It codes for CSGTGGDEQYF.

The V and J genes are TRBV6-5 and TRBJ2-1; 12 bases line up with TRBD2. With 5 bases clipped from V and 6 bases from J, the junction kept 5 bases outside the gene matches. Germline V gene data show CDR1 as MNHEY and CDR2 as SVGAGI. CDR3 length: 15 amino acids. CDR3 in DNA: TGTGCCAGCAGTAGGACTAGCGGGATCGGCAATGAGCAGTTCTTC. This translates into CASSRTSGIGNEQFF.

This sequence joins TRBV5-6 and TRBJ1-6, with D maybe TRBD1 (5 bases). The CDR3 is 15 residues long. Germline CDR1 reads SGHDT; CDR2 reads YYEEEE. The V gene lost 4 bases and the J gene lost 5 bases, with 13 bases spanning the gap. The CDR3 sequence: CASSTGGGDNSPLHF. CDR3 nucleotide sequence: TGTGCCAGCAGCACCGGGGGGGGTGATAATTCACCCCTCCACTTT.

The chain recombines TRBV5-6 with TRBJ1-1; 8 nucleotides line up with TRBD1. Trimming at V came to 4 bases and at J to 4 bases, leaving 6 bases not matched to a gene. CDR1 SGHDT and CDR2 YYEEEE come from the germline V gene. The CDR3 has 14 residues. In DNA, the CDR3 is TGTGCCAGCAGCCCGGGACAGGCGATCACTGAAGCTTTCTTT. It codes for CASSPGQAITEAFF.

In its sample, this clone was seen once. V gene TRBV5-8 combines with J gene TRBJ1-5; TRBD1 is a possible D gene (5 bases). The CDR3 length is 15 residues. The germline V and J ends were trimmed by 4 bases and 9 bases, with 20 bases remaining between them. Germline CDR1 and CDR2: SGHTS and YDEGEE. Here the CDR3 reads CASSPRKGRGWPQHF. CDR3 DNA: TGTGCCAGCAGCCCGAGAAAGGGTCGGGGGTGGCCCCAGCATTTT.

In regard to this clone: Additional DNA sequences in this sample encode the identical CDR3. This sequence joins TRBV28 and TRBJ1-2, with D maybe TRBD1 (5 bases). CDR1 is MDHEN and CDR2 is SYDVKM in the germline V gene. Trimming took off 3 bases at V and 5 bases at J, with 7 bases between the two ends. The CDR3 length is 12 residues. DNA of the CDR3: TGTGCCAGCAGTTTGTCAGGGTATGGCTACACCTTC. Protein: CASSLSGYGYTF.

V usage is TRBV29-1 and J usage is TRBJ2-7; TRBD2 matches 9 bases. V lost 6 bases and J lost 3; bases outside the gene matches: 6. Germline CDR1 and CDR2: SQVTM and ANQGSEA. The CDR3 is 13 residues long. CDR3: CSVRLAAVYEQYF. In nucleotides, the CDR3 is TGCAGCGTAAGACTAGCGGCGGTCTACGAGCAGTACTTC.

V is TRBV4-1 and J is TRBJ1-1; D uncertain. This CDR3 has 13 amino acids. Germline V lookup: CDR1 MGHRA, CDR2 YSYEKL. V was trimmed by 4 bases and J by 0 bases, leaving 6 bases between them. The CDR3, as DNA: TGCGCCAGCAGCCCCCCCATGAACACTGAAGCTTTCTTT. This sequence encodes CASSPPMNTEAFF.

V gene TRBV6-5 combines with J gene TRBJ2-1, with TRBD2 matching over 13 bases. The CDR3 has 15 amino acids. The trim removed 6 bases at V and 9 bases at J, leaving 8 bases unmatched. Per the germline V gene, CDR1 is MNHEY and CDR2 is SVGAGI. The CDR3 reads CASSPGLAGRGEQFF. The CDR3, as DNA: TGTGCCAGCAGCCCGGGACTAGCGGGAAGAGGTGAGCAGTTCTTC.

This chain joins TRBV6-1 and TRBJ1-2; 7 bases map to TRBD1. This CDR3 region has 15 residues. After removal of 7 bases from V and 0 bases from J, the junction contained 8 bases not matched to a gene. Germline values: CDR1 MNHNS, CDR2 SASEGT. In DNA form, the CDR3 reads TGTGCCAGCACCGAGGGGGCGGCCGCTAACTATGGCTACACCTTC. Its protein is CASTEGAAANYGYTF.

The CDR3 loop is CSAQGAYGYTF. The CDR3 region has the DNA TGCAGTGCTCAGGGGGCCTATGGCTACACCTTC. This chain uses TRBV20-1 with TRBJ1-2, with TRBD1 matching over 8 bases. Trimming at V came to 5 bases and at J to 4 bases, leaving 0 bases not matched to a gene. This CDR3 comprises 11 residues. CDR1 and CDR2 (germline): DFQATT, SNEGSKA (reference sequence).

The chain is built from TRBV15 and TRBJ2-7; 8 nucleotides match TRBD2. Germline values: CDR1 LNHNV, CDR2 YYDKDF (reference sequence). This CDR3 spans 21 amino acids. Trimming at V came to 0 bases and at J to 2 bases, leaving 21 bases not matched to a gene. The CDR3 loop reads CATSRDIPRASGRGATYEQYF. The CDR3 DNA reads TGTGCCACCAGCAGAGATATTCCCCGGGCGAGCGGGAGAGGGGCTACCTACGAGCAGTACTTC.

This chain joins TRBV4-3 and TRBJ2-2; no definite D call. Germline assignment: CDR1 LGHNA and CDR2 YSLEER. The CDR3 covers 14 residues. V was clipped by 0 bases and J by 2 bases, with 4 bases between them. The CDR3 loop reads CASSQDSNTGELFF. As DNA, the CDR3 is TGCGCCAGCAGCCAAGATAGTAACACCGGGGAGCTGTTTTTT.

V usage is TRBV2 and J usage is TRBJ2-6, with D maybe TRBD2 (6 bases). Germline V gene lookup returns CDR1 SNHLY and CDR2 FYNNEI. V lost 7 bases and J lost 0, with 10 bases in between. The CDR3 totals 15 residues. The CDR3 DNA reads TGTGCCAGCATTCCGGGGGACTCTGGGGCCAACGTCCTGACTTTC. Its protein is CASIPGDSGANVLTF.

The rearrangement links TRBV7-2 to TRBJ2-2, with 8 bases lining up with TRBD1. The junction had 7 bases not matched to a gene; V was cut back by 5 bases and J by 5 bases. CDR1 and CDR2 from the germline V gene are SGHTA and FQGNSA. The CDR3 is 15 residues long. CDR3 loop: CASSLGQGGTGELFF. The CDR3 nucleotides are TGTGCCAGCAGCCTCGGACAGGGCGGGACCGGGGAGCTGTTTTTT.